This TCR beta chain is from a study of persistence of HIV-infected CD4 T cells. About the research overall: Median time on suppressive ART was seven to nine years.

With regard to this clone: Its antigen is unknown.

Germline V gene data show CDR1 as KGHDR and CDR2 as SFDVKD. Trimming cost V 4 bases and J 2 bases, with 6 bases left between them. This CDR3 comprises 13 residues. The libraries were made with immunoSEQ version 4 in survey mode. Profiled with immunoSEQ multiplex PCR; TCRdb holds only in-frame clones, not every one. The sample includes around 60,000 clones, 70% to 75% seen only once; the top ten take approximately 1.7%. Findings and caveats of the study: Within sorted populations, more oligoclonal TCRs accompanied more oligoclonal proviruses. TCRbeta richness was lower in CMV- and Gag-responding cells than in anti-CD3/anti-CD28-responding cells.

Cells were stimulated with overlapping HIV-1 Gag 15-mer peptides. CD40L-negative CD69-negative CD45RO-high memory CD4+ T cells were sorted as populations depleted of antigen-responding cells. Adults with HIV-1 started suppressive ART while chronically infected. The specimen comprised CD4+ T cells sorted from PBMCs after roughly 17-hour stimulation, sampled from a patient who received antiretroviral therapy. This sequence joins TRBV24-1 and TRBJ2-3; D gene uncertain. The TCR originated in an adult man with HIV who was CMV-seropositive. CDR3 region: CATSDPPTDTQYF. CDR3 coding DNA: TGTGCCACCAGTGACCCACCCACAGATACGCAGTATTTT.